Shown below are 23 T cell receptor beta chains from a single sample sequenced in a study of response to subunit inactivated influenza vaccine (dated by TCRdb to the late 2010s). The library was built by means of RT-PCR. Sequencing used an Illumina HiSeq 2500. Through fastp at Q25 and MiXCR, TCRdb rebuilt clones from the public reads, retaining in-frame beta chains. Each entry is one CDR3 protein sequence, shown with its most common DNA and genes. The sample table records about 780,000 distinct CDR3 sequences; approximately 17% of these occur just once. The ten largest account for under 13% of the sample. The specimen was PBMCs from blood, collected more than 4 days after vaccination. These receptors originate from a man in his fifties or sixties who received an inactivated influenza vaccine. Donor details come from another sample of the same person, matched by shared clones.

The chain is built from TRBV12-3 or TRBV12-4 and TRBJ2-3; 15 bases map to TRBD2. The CDR3 is made up of 16 amino acids. After removal of 5 bases from V and 8 bases from J, the junction contained 8 bases not matched to a gene. This CDR3 reads CASSPGTSGRLGTQYF. The CDR3 DNA sequence: TGTGCCAGCAGTCCCGGGACTAGCGGGAGGTTGGGTACGCAGTATTTT.

There are a few counts of this clonotype. The V call is TRBV24-1, the J call TRBJ2-1; D is unclear. CDR3 length equals 11 residues. V lost 5 bases and J 4 bases, leaving 2 bases between the germline ends. Germline CDR1 KGHDR, CDR2 SFDVKD. The CDR3: CATSVYNEQFF. CDR3 bases: TGTGCCACCAGTGTATACAATGAGCAGTTCTTC.

CDR3 nucleotide sequence: TGCAGTGCTAGGGCCGGGGGGTCTGGGGCCAACGTCCTGACTTTC. As protein: CSARAGGSGANVLTF. The genes are TRBV20-1 and TRBJ2-6; 7 bases are shared with TRBD2. Germline V lookup: CDR1 DFQATT, CDR2 SNEGSKA (reference sequence). CDR3 length: 15 amino acids. After removal of 3 bases from V and 1 base from J, the junction contained 3 bases not matched to a gene.

This clonotype was seen more than once but under ten times. The J gene is TRBJ2-7, the V gene TRBV7-6; the match to TRBD1 covers 7 bases. The germline CDR1 and CDR2 sequences are SGHVS and FNYEAQ. The CDR3 is 14 amino acids. J lost 3 bases, V lost 6 bases, and 8 bases had no gene match. This CDR3 is CASSFRGTDYEQYF. CDR3 bases: TGTGCCAGCAGTTTTAGGGGGACAGACTACGAGCAGTACTTC.

The V call is TRBV12-3 or TRBV12-4, the J call TRBJ1-5; D gene uncertain. This CDR3 comprises 11 residues. Trimming shortened V by 7 bases and J by 9 bases, and 10 bases separated the two germline ends. CDR3 bases: TGTGCCAGCAAACTATCGGGGCCCCAGCATTTT. Amino acid sequence: CASKLSGPQHF.

This chain links TRBV29-1 with TRBJ2-7; D perhaps matches TRBD1 (6 bases). V gave up 5 bases and J gave up 6 bases, with 17 bases separating them. The germline V gene encodes CDR1 SQVTM and CDR2 ANQGSEA. The CDR3 runs 13 residues. The CDR3 spells CSVRTVLISEQYF. The CDR3 region has the DNA TGCAGCGTTCGGACAGTCCTCATTAGCGAGCAGTACTTC.

This clonotype appeared a few times. The chain employs TRBV20-1 and TRBJ2-7, with 9 bases identical to TRBD1. Germline-derived CDR1 and CDR2 are DFQATT and SNEGSKA (reference sequence). CDR3 length equals 14 residues. The V and J ends lost 2 bases and 4 bases, in that order; junction bases with no gene match: 6. The CDR3 is CSARRQGQGYEQYF. The CDR3 DNA is TGCAGTGCTAGACGTCAGGGACAGGGATACGAGCAGTACTTC.

This clonotype showed up many times. The genes are TRBV12-3 or TRBV12-4 and TRBJ2-2; D gene unclear. The CDR3 is 14 amino acids. The germline V and J ends were trimmed by 3 bases and 1 base, with 6 bases remaining between them. The CDR3, as DNA: TGTGCCAGCAGTTTCTCGCTGAACACCGGGGAGCTGTTTTTT. Translating gives CASSFSLNTGELFF.

The rearrangement links TRBV20-1 to TRBJ1-5, with TRBD1 identical over 8 bases. Germline V CDR1 and CDR2: DFQATT, SNEGSKA (reference sequence). The CDR3 has 13 residues. With V trimmed by 5 bases and J by 7 bases, 7 bases remained unmatched. The CDR3 DNA reads TGCAGTGCTTCCCAGGGGGCTCTGCAGCCCCAGCATTTT. Encoded protein: CSASQGALQPQHF.

The chain employs TRBV20-1 and TRBJ1-5, with D unresolved. From germline, CDR1 is DFQATT and CDR2 SNEGSKA (reference sequence). Trimming removed 0 bases from V and 5 bases from J, with 14 bases in between. There are 15 residues in the CDR3. The CDR3 protein is CSARDRVLPDQPQHF. The CDR3 region has the DNA TGCAGTGCTAGAGATAGGGTCCTCCCAGATCAGCCCCAGCATTTT.

The rearrangement joins TRBV5-1 to TRBJ2-3; TRBD1 matches at 7 bases. V was clipped by 0 bases and J by 4 bases; unmatched bases: 8. Germline-derived CDR1 and CDR2 are SGHRS and YFSETQ. This CDR3 is 16 amino acids long. CDR3 bases: TGCGCCAGCAGCTTGGTACGAGCAGGGGGATCAGATACGCAGTATTTT. Translation: CASSLVRAGGSDTQYF.

The chain joins TRBV7-2 to TRBJ2-1; D may be TRBD2 (6 bases). Trimming removed 1 base at V and 10 bases at J, with 11 bases between. This CDR3 has 13 residues. CDR1 is SGHTA, CDR2 FQGNSA, per germline. The CDR3 here is CASSLVDRGEQFF. DNA of the CDR3: TGTGCCAGCAGCTTAGTTGACCGGGGGGAGCAGTTCTTC.

The J gene is TRBJ2-7, the V gene TRBV6-6, with no clear D. This CDR3 has 12 residues. Per the germline V gene, CDR1 is MNHNY and CDR2 is SVGAGI (reference sequence). V lost 6 bases and J lost 4, with 10 bases in between. This CDR3 reads CASSQSQYEQYF. CDR3 coding DNA: TGTGCCAGCAGCCAGTCCCAGTACGAGCAGTACTTC.

In this sample, this clonotype turned up once. The V and J genes are TRBV11-1 and TRBJ1-2; D might be TRBD1 (6 bases). The CDR3 is 18 amino acids. V lost 1 base and J 0 bases, leaving 18 bases between the germline ends. The germline V gene encodes CDR1 SGHAT and CDR2 FQDESV (reference sequence). The CDR3: CASSLGYQGTQTNYGYTF. The CDR3 nucleotides read TGTGCCAGCAGCTTAGGGTACCAGGGGACACAAACTAACTATGGCTACACCTTC.

The rearrangement joins TRBV10-3 to TRBJ2-1; D may be TRBD1 (6 bases). CDR1 and CDR2 from the germline V gene are ENHRY and SYGVKD. Deletions cut 0 bases from V and 5 bases from J, with 11 bases between. The CDR3 spans 15 residues. For the CDR3, the DNA is TGTGCCATCAGTGAGTCCCGACAGGAGGACAATGAGCAGTTCTTC. Protein sequence: CAISESRQEDNEQFF.

This clonotype has only a few counts. V gene TRBV24-1 combines with J gene TRBJ2-7, with 10 bases fitting TRBD1. Germline V gives CDR1 KGHDR, CDR2 SFDVKD. The CDR3 is made up of 15 amino acids. J was trimmed by 4 bases and V by 2 bases; bases with no gene match: 4. CDR3 bases: TGTGCCACCAGTGATTCGACAGGGGGCCCTTACGAGCAGTACTTC. This translates into CATSDSTGGPYEQYF.

The chain is built from TRBV3-1 and TRBJ2-1, with 10 nucleotides matching TRBD2. The V segment lost 1 base and the J segment 5 bases; nucleotides outside the gene matches: 11. Germline V gene sequence: CDR1 LGHDT, CDR2 YNNKEL (reference sequence). The CDR3 length is 18 residues. The CDR3: CASSQGSSGRTWDNEQFF. DNA for the CDR3: TGTGCCAGCAGCCAAGGAAGTAGCGGGAGGACGTGGGACAATGAGCAGTTCTTC.

This clonotype occurred many times. V usage is TRBV11-2 and J usage is TRBJ2-1, with D possibly TRBD1 on 5 matching bases. Germline V gene sequence: CDR1 SGHAT, CDR2 FQNNGV. CDR3 length equals 16 residues. Trimming removed 4 bases from V and 0 bases from J, with 13 bases in between. The CDR3 DNA reads TGTGCCAGCAGCTCACAGGTCTTTCACTCCTACAATGAGCAGTTCTTC. Its translation is CASSSQVFHSYNEQFF.

CDR3 DNA: TGTGCCAGCAATCTAGTGAGCACAGATACGCAGTATTTT. Translated, it gives CASNLVSTDTQYF. V and J are TRBV6-6 and TRBJ2-3, with unresolved D. V was trimmed by 7 bases and J by 0 bases, leaving 8 bases between them. Germline V gene lookup returns CDR1 MNHNY and CDR2 SVGAGI (reference sequence). The CDR3 contains 13 residues.

V usage is TRBV9 and J usage is TRBJ2-3; D not certain. The CDR3 has 15 residues. V was pared by 4 bases and J by 0 bases, with 12 bases between. Germline V CDR1 and CDR2: SGDLS, YYNGEE. CDR3 residues: CASSSHLTSTDTQYF. The CDR3 nucleotides are TGTGCCAGCAGCTCCCATTTGACTAGCACAGATACGCAGTATTTT.

The chain recombines TRBV12-3 or TRBV12-4 with TRBJ2-2; 9 nucleotides line up with TRBD1. There are 20 residues in the CDR3. J gave up 0 bases and V 9 bases, and 20 bases lay outside the gene matches. CDR3 DNA sequence: TGTGCCAGACGACTTGGGGGGACAGGGACTAAGGGATCGAACACCGGGGAGCTGTTTTTT. Its protein is CARRLGGTGTKGSNTGELFF.

This clonotype has just one count. The chain recombines TRBV20-1 with TRBJ2-7; D unresolved. The V and J ends lost 5 bases and 2 bases respectively, with 13 bases between them. Per the germline V gene, CDR1 is DFQATT and CDR2 is SNEGSKA (reference sequence). CDR3 size: 13 residues. The CDR3 DNA reads as TGCAGTGCTCCCGTAGGTGGGACCTACGAGCAGTACTTC. It yields the protein CSAPVGGTYEQYF.

The V call is TRBV7-2, the J call TRBJ2-3; unclear D gene. V was clipped by 0 bases and J by 4 bases, with 8 bases between them. Germline values: CDR1 SGHTA, CDR2 FQGNSA. The length of the CDR3 is 14 residues. The CDR3 DNA reads as TGTGCCAGCAGCTTAGCTTACGGTTCAGATACGCAGTATTTT. Its translation: CASSLAYGSDTQYF.